The 27 T cell receptor beta chains presented below share a single source sample, sequenced in a study of response to subunit inactivated influenza vaccine. TCRdb independently ran MiXCR on the RT-PCR reads; one entry per CDR3 protein. This sample carries around 470,000 distinct CDR3 sequences, roughly 7.9% of them seen once, and the ten largest clones take about 12%. The input for sequencing was PBMCs from blood, taken roughly 24 months after vaccination. The receptors were gathered from a man in his fifties or sixties who received an inactivated influenza vaccine.

This clonotype appeared a few times. The rearrangement uses TRBV28 and TRBJ2-5, with 7 bases fitting TRBD2. The CDR3 is 14 amino acids. The germline gives CDR1 MDHEN, CDR2 SYDVKM. V was clipped by 2 bases and J by 4 bases; unmatched bases: 4. The CDR3: CASSLGSSGETQYF. The CDR3 nucleotides are TGTGCCAGCAGTTTAGGGTCTAGCGGAGAGACCCAGTACTTC.

This clonotype turned up a few times. The CDR3 DNA follows: TGCGCCAGCAGCCAAACCCCGGGACAGGGGACCCGGAAGACCCAGTACTTC. Amino acids: CASSQTPGQGTRKTQYF. The chain uses TRBV4-1 and TRBJ2-5; 10 bases match TRBD1. Trimming removed 2 bases from V and 6 bases from J; junction bases left unmatched: 12. CDR1 MGHRA and CDR2 YSYEKL come from the germline V gene. CDR3 size: 17 residues.

This clonotype has at least ten counts. The chain combines TRBV28 with TRBJ1-1; possibly TRBD1 for D (6 bases). Per the germline V gene, CDR1 is MDHEN and CDR2 is SYDVKM. V was pared by 6 bases and J by 4 bases, with 9 bases between. The CDR3 covers 12 residues. CDR3 protein: CASSRGLTEAFF. The CDR3 nucleotides are TGTGCCAGCAGCCGGGGGCTCACTGAAGCTTTCTTT. The entire variable domain, with the rest obtained from reference TRBV28 and TRBJ1-1, is as follows: DVKVTQSSRYLVKRTGEKVFLECVQDMDHENMFWYRQDPGLGLRLIYFSYDVKMKEKGDIPEGYSVSREKKERFSLILESASTNQTSMYLCASSRGLTEAFFGQGTRLTVV.

This clonotype was seen many times. V gene TRBV29-1 combines with J gene TRBJ1-1, with a weak D call TRBD1 (5 bases). The germline V and J ends were trimmed by 7 bases and 5 bases, with 17 bases remaining between them. This CDR3 has 13 amino acids. Germline CDR1 is SQVTM and CDR2 is ANQGSEA. The CDR3 DNA reads TGCAGCGGTTGGGACCCAGGGCGGACTGAAGCTTTCTTT. This encodes CSGWDPGRTEAFF.

This clonotype was recorded many times. This chain connects TRBV6-5 to TRBJ2-1, with 14 bases fitting TRBD2. V was clipped by 4 bases and J by 10 bases; unmatched bases: 9. The CDR3 runs 16 residues. Germline assignment: CDR1 MNHEY and CDR2 SVGAGI. In nucleotides, the CDR3 is TGTGCCAGCAGTTTCCTGGGACTAGCGGGGGCGGGGGAGCAGTTCTTC. Its protein is CASSFLGLAGAGEQFF.

This clonotype has a handful of counts. V and J are TRBV11-2 and TRBJ1-2; perhaps TRBD1 as D (5 bases). Germline V gene lookup returns CDR1 SGHAT and CDR2 FQNNGV. This CDR3 region has 15 residues. Trimming shortened V by 3 bases and J by 0 bases, and 11 bases separated the two germline ends. DNA for the CDR3: TGTGCCAGCAGCTTGAGGGAGACAGCTAACTATGGCTACACCTTC. Protein sequence: CASSLRETANYGYTF.

The rearrangement links TRBV7-2 to TRBJ2-5; 8 bases are a match to TRBD2. Germline CDR1 is SGHTA and CDR2 is FQGNSA. This CDR3 spans 13 amino acids. J was trimmed by 4 bases and V by 5 bases; bases with no gene match: 3. Here the CDR3 DNA reads TGTGCCAGCAGCGCAACTAGCGGAGAGACCCAGTACTTC. Translating it yields CASSATSGETQYF.

At least ten counts were recorded for this clonotype. V usage is TRBV6-5 and J usage is TRBJ2-2; no definite D call. The ends were cut back, 0 bases at V and 1 base at J, with 6 bases in the middle. The germline CDR1 and CDR2 sequences are MNHEY and SVGAGI. There are 15 residues in the CDR3. CDR3 loop: CASSYSPGNTGELFF. The CDR3 nucleotides are TGTGCCAGCAGTTACTCGCCAGGGAACACCGGGGAGCTGTTTTTT.

The chain employs TRBV20-1 and TRBJ2-1; 10 positions match TRBD2. The CDR3 has 16 residues. Germline-derived CDR1 and CDR2 are DFQATT and SNEGSKA (reference sequence). Trimming took 2 bases from V and 2 from J; bases not matched to a gene: 6. The CDR3 bases are TGCAGTGCTAGACGTCTAGCGGGAGATCCCTACAATGAGCAGTTCTTC. Protein product: CSARRLAGDPYNEQFF.

This clonotype was counted at least ten times. The chain has TRBV12-3 or TRBV12-4 and TRBJ2-1; 12 positions agree with TRBD2. This CDR3 spans 14 amino acids. Trimming removed 5 bases from V and 9 bases from J; junction bases left unmatched: 5. In DNA, the CDR3 is TGTGCCAGCAGTATCGGACTAGCGGGATTTGAGCAGTTCTTC. Translating gives CASSIGLAGFEQFF.

V is TRBV4-2 and J is TRBJ1-4; D is uncertain. CDR1 LGHNA and CDR2 YNFKEQ come from the germline V gene. The CDR3 sequence is 12 residues long. V lost 0 bases, J lost 8 bases, and 4 bases lay in between. Here the CDR3 reads CASSQDSEKLFF. CDR3 DNA: TGTGCCAGCAGCCAAGATTCAGAAAAACTGTTTTTT.

This clonotype was seen repeatedly, ten times or more. This rearrangement joins TRBV4-3 to TRBJ1-2; D is uncertain. With 3 bases removed from V and 3 bases from J, the gap between germline ends came to 14 bases. The CDR3 consists of 15 residues. Germline CDR1 and CDR2: LGHNA and YSLEER. The DNA for the CDR3 is TGCGCCAGCAGCCAGGGGAGACACGGTGACTATGGCTACACCTTC. It specifies CASSQGRHGDYGYTF.

This clonotype was detected many times. This sequence joins TRBV24-1 and TRBJ1-2, with TRBD1 as a possible D gene (6 bases). With 4 bases removed from V and 4 bases from J, the gap between germline ends came to 18 bases. CDR3 length equals 16 residues. CDR1 KGHDR and CDR2 SFDVKD come from the germline V gene. CDR3 nucleotide sequence: TGTGCCACCAGTGACTCCCGACAGGCACCCACCTATGGCTACACCTTC. It specifies CATSDSRQAPTYGYTF.

The chain combines TRBV20-1 with TRBJ2-2; 9 nucleotides line up with TRBD2. Germline V gene lookup returns CDR1 DFQATT and CDR2 SNEGSKA (reference sequence). This CDR3 contains 18 residues. J was trimmed by 0 bases and V by 5 bases; bases with no gene match: 13. The CDR3 DNA sequence: TGCAGTGCTCAACGCTTGACTAGCGGTTTTACGAACACCGGGGAGCTGTTTTTT. Its translation is CSAQRLTSGFTNTGELFF.

This clonotype was counted many times. J is TRBJ1-2 and V is TRBV2, with D hard to call. Germline CDR1 reads SNHLY; CDR2 reads FYNNEI. V was pared by 6 bases and J by 4 bases, with 15 bases between. The CDR3 covers 14 residues. DNA for the CDR3: TGTGCCAGCAGGCCCCCGGGAGCCACCTATGGCTACACCTTC. Translating it yields CASRPPGATYGYTF.

In its sample, this clonotype was seen many times. V usage is TRBV5-1 and J usage is TRBJ1-1; TRBD1 might be the D (5 bases). The CDR3 has 13 amino acids. CDR1 and CDR2 from the germline V gene are SGHRS and YFSETQ. Trimming removed 5 bases at V and 0 bases at J, with 8 bases between. The CDR3 region has the DNA TGCGCCAGCAGAGACAGCTTGAACACTGAAGCTTTCTTT. Residues: CASRDSLNTEAFF.

This clonotype was recorded a few times. V is TRBV27 and J is TRBJ1-4; D is undetermined. The CDR3 loop spans 18 amino acids. Germline CDR1 and CDR2: MNHEY and SMNVEV (reference sequence). V lost 5 bases to trimming and J lost 6 bases, with 25 bases between them. The CDR3 coding sequence is TGTGCCAGCAGTCGCCTGTTATCGCCCCTTGGCGCTCATGAAAAACTGTTTTTT. This sequence encodes CASSRLLSPLGAHEKLFF.

The gene calls are TRBV5-5 and TRBJ2-3; D gene ambiguous. V lost 0 bases to trimming and J lost 0 bases, with 8 bases between them. In germline, CDR1 is SGHKS, CDR2 YYEKEE (reference sequence). There are 15 residues in the CDR3. CDR3 amino acids: CASSLEATSTDTQYF. The CDR3 DNA is TGTGCCAGCAGCTTGGAGGCCACTAGCACAGATACGCAGTATTTT.

In this sample, this clonotype turned up many times. The V gene is TRBV5-6, the J gene TRBJ1-3; D is unresolved. The germline CDR1 and CDR2 sequences are SGHDT and YYEEEE. V was clipped by 1 base and J by 3 bases, with 11 bases between them. CDR3 length: 15 amino acids. For the CDR3, the DNA is TGTGCCAGCAGCTTGTGGCAGGCGGTTGGAAACACCATATATTTT. Translating gives CASSLWQAVGNTIYF.

In DNA form, the CDR3 reads TGCGCCAGCAGCTTGGACGGCGGGGGCCTTTCTTACGAGCAGTACTTC. It translates to CASSLDGGGLSYEQYF. The chain carries TRBV5-1 and TRBJ2-7; tentatively, D is TRBD2 (7 bases). This CDR3 is 16 amino acids long. The V gene's germline CDR1 is SGHRS and CDR2 YFSETQ. V shed 0 bases and J shed 4 bases, with 17 bases lying between them.

This clonotype has a handful of counts. J is TRBJ1-1 and V is TRBV5-6, with D tentatively TRBD1 (6 bases). Germline CDR1 SGHDT, CDR2 YYEEEE. V gave up 4 bases and J gave up 8 bases, with 15 bases separating them. CDR3 length: 13 residues. The DNA for the CDR3 is TGTGCCAGCAGCGGAACAGGGAAGTGGGAAGCTTTCTTT. It specifies CASSGTGKWEAFF.

This clonotype turned up a few times. The rearrangement joins TRBV12-3 or TRBV12-4 to TRBJ1-6; 8 bases map to TRBD1. V was pared by 6 bases and J by 9 bases, with 7 bases of the junction left unmatched. This CDR3 contains 14 residues. CDR3 protein: CASSRDRGPSPLHF. DNA of the CDR3: TGTGCCAGCAGCCGCGACAGGGGACCTTCACCCCTCCACTTT.

This clonotype has at least ten counts. The J gene is TRBJ2-7, the V gene TRBV21-1; the D segment call TRBD2 is taken from the table without a DNA check. TRBV21-1 is termed a pseudogene. The length of the CDR3 is 13 residues. The CDR3 bases are TGTGCCAGCAGCGGGAGACTAGCGTCCGAGCAGTACTTC. Encoded protein: CASSGRLASEQYF.

The chain has TRBV19 and TRBJ1-1, with D tentatively TRBD1 (5 bases). This CDR3 is 15 amino acids long. Germline V gene sequence: CDR1 LNHDA, CDR2 SQIVND (reference sequence). The ends were cut back, 0 bases at V and 0 bases at J, with 8 bases in the middle. CDR3 bases: TGTGCCAGTAGTATAGAAGGGGCCGTGAACACTGAAGCTTTCTTT. Translation gives CASSIEGAVNTEAFF.

This clonotype was detected only a few times. The V call is TRBV5-1, the J call TRBJ2-5; 7 positions match TRBD1. The V and J ends lost 4 bases and 2 bases, in that order; junction bases with no gene match: 5. The CDR3 loop spans 14 amino acids. Per the germline V gene, CDR1 is SGHRS and CDR2 is YFSETQ. The CDR3 reads CASSPTTGQETQYF. CDR3 coding DNA: TGCGCCAGCAGCCCTACGACAGGGCAAGAGACCCAGTACTTC.

This clonotype showed up many times. The J gene is TRBJ2-2, the V gene TRBV25-1, with 10 positions matching TRBD1. The germline V gene encodes CDR1 MGHDK and CDR2 SYGVNS. J was trimmed by 4 bases and V by 4 bases; bases with no gene match: 3. The CDR3 is 15 residues long. The CDR3 nucleotides are TGTGCCAGCAGTGTGGGACAGGGGACCACCGGGGAGCTGTTTTTT. Translation gives CASSVGQGTTGELFF.

Only a few counts were recorded for this clonotype. This sequence joins TRBV12-3 or TRBV12-4 and TRBJ2-5; tentatively, D is TRBD1 (5 bases). The CDR3 covers 15 residues. V was cut by 2 bases and J by 1 base, with 11 bases left in between. The CDR3 nucleotides read TGTGCCAGCAGTTTACAGGGCAGGTTCCAAGAGACCCAGTACTTC. Its protein product is CASSLQGRFQETQYF.